This T cell receptor beta chain was profiled in a study of T cell responses to AZD1222 COVID-19 vaccine. Study-level findings and limits: Regions 160-218 and 743-854 held dominance among vaccine-associated CD4 TCRs, which spanned spike.

To note about this clone: Antigen unknown.

Generated by immunoSEQ multiplex PCR, the TCRdb table keeps only in-frame clones and is missing some. The data contain approximately 200,000 clones, about 89% of them singletons. Second-dose groups at about 4 or about 12 weeks were pooled. The sequence was obtained from an adult who received the AZD1222 COVID-19 vaccine. Sample: peripheral blood, taken 28 days after the second AZD1222 dose.

The CDR3 here is CASSLDGGTDTQYF. The CDR3 nucleotides are TGTGCCAGCAGCTTAGACGGGGGGACAGATACGCAGTATTTT. The chain combines TRBV7-2 with TRBJ2-3; TRBD2 agrees at 7 bases. From germline, CDR1 is SGHTA and CDR2 FQGNSA. Unmatched junction bases numbered 1, after V lost 1 base and J lost 3 bases. The CDR3 has 14 amino acids.